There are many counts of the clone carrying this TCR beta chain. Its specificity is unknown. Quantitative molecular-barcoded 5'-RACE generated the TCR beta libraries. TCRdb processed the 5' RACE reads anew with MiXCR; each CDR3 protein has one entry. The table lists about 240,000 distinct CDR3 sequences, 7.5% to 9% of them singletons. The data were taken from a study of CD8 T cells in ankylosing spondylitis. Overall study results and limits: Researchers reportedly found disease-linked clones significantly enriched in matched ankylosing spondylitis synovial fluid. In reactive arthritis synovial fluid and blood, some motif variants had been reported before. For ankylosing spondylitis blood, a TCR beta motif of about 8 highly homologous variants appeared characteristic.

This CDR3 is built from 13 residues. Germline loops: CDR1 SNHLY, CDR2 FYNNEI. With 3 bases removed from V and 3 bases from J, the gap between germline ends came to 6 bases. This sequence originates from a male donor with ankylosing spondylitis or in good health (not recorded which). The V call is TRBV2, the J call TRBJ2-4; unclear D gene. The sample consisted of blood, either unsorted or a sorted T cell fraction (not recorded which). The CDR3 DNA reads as TGTGCCAGCAGTGATACCAGCAAAAACATTCAGTACTTC. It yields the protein CASSDTSKNIQYF.